These T cell receptor beta chains were read from a single sample in a study of tumor and adjacent non-tumor tissue in lung cancer. From the multiplex PCR reads, TCRdb called clonotypes with MiXCR, one entry per CDR3 protein. The sample records 60,000 to 90,000 distinct CDR3 sequences, over 70% being singletons. The sequenced material came from lung tumor tissue. These receptors all stem from a woman aged 45-65 years with non-small cell lung cancer. Both conserved end residues are part of each CDR3. The D gene is left open where the match is weak. Clone sizes are given selectively: once, few, many, or a class where the clone is expanded.

clone size: NA
J gene: TRBJ2-1
V gene: TRBV4-2
D gene: NA
CDR3 protein: CASGQDFGTTLYNEQLF
CDR3 DNA: TGTGCCAGCGGCCAAGATTTTGGGACCACCCTTTACAATGAGCAGTTGTTC

clone size: once
J gene: TRBJ2-7
V gene: TRBV6-2/TRBV6-3
D gene: NA
CDR3 protein: CASTMLENREQYF
CDR3 DNA: TGTGCCAGCACCATGCTGGAGAATAGGGAGCAGTACTTC

clone size: once
J gene: TRBJ1-1
V gene: TRBV24-1
D gene: NA
CDR3 protein: CVTNDTENTEAFF
CDR3 DNA: TGTGTCACCAATGATACGGAGAACACTGAAGCTTTCTTT

clone size: NA
J gene: TRBJ2-7
V gene: TRBV20-1
D gene: TRBD2
CDR3 protein: CSARVGTSIYEQYF
CDR3 DNA: TGCAGTGCTAGAGTAGGGACTAGCATCTACGAGCAGTACTTC

clone size: NA
J gene: TRBJ2-1
V gene: TRBV6-2/TRBV6-3
D gene: NA
CDR3 protein: CASRGRKGDEQFF
CDR3 DNA: TGTGCCAGCAGAGGTCGCAAAGGCGATGAGCAGTTCTTC

clone size: once
J gene: TRBJ2-7
V gene: TRBV9
D gene: NA
CDR3 protein: CGSSKGGEGYEQYF
CDR3 DNA: TGTGGCAGCAGCAAAGGTGGGGAAGGCTACGAGCAGTACTTC

clone size: NA
J gene: TRBJ2-2
V gene: TRBV7-8
D gene: NA
CDR3 protein: CASSSSGYTRGLFF
CDR3 DNA: TGTGCCAGCAGCAGTAGCGGTTACACCAGGGGGCTGTTTTTT

clone size: NA
J gene: TRBJ2-7
V gene: TRBV11-2
D gene: TRBD1
CDR3 protein: CANTTTGFEQYF
CDR3 DNA: TGTGCCAACACCACGACAGGGTTCGAGCAGTACTTC

clone size: NA
J gene: TRBJ1-4
V gene: TRBV5-1
D gene: NA
CDR3 protein: CANSYEGRATTDEKLFF
CDR3 DNA: TGCGCCAACAGCTATGAGGGGAGGGCAACAACTGATGAAAAACTGTTTTTT

clone size: NA
J gene: TRBJ2-1
V gene: TRBV24-1
D gene: TRBD2
CDR3 protein: CATNDSLAGDDQFF
CDR3 DNA: TGTGCCACCAATGACTCACTAGCGGGGGATGATCAGTTCTTC

clone size: NA
J gene: TRBJ2-7
V gene: TRBV18
D gene: NA
CDR3 protein: CASSPPSYYEQYF
CDR3 DNA: TGTGCCAGCTCACCACCGAGCTACTACGAGCAGTACTTC

clone size: once
J gene: TRBJ1-5
V gene: TRBV6-5
D gene: TRBD1
CDR3 protein: CASSPGQGDQPHHF
CDR3 DNA: TGTGCCAGCAGTCCCGGACAGGGAGATCAGCCCCATCATTTT

clone size: NA
J gene: TRBJ2-7
V gene: TRBV4-1
D gene: TRBD2
CDR3 protein: CASSQDLFGLTGGSEQYF
CDR3 DNA: TGCGCCAGCAGCCAAGATCTGTTCGGACTAACGGGAGGCTCCGAGCAGTACTTC

clone size: NA
J gene: TRBJ2-6
V gene: TRBV12-3/TRBV12-4
D gene: NA
CDR3 protein: CASSRGPGANILTF
CDR3 DNA: TGTGCCAGCAGTAGAGGGCCTGGGGCCAACATCCTGACTTTC

clone size: NA
J gene: TRBJ2-1
V gene: TRBV29-1
D gene: TRBD2
CDR3 protein: CSVEKGGTSGMTYSEQFF
CDR3 DNA: TGTAGCGTTGAAAAGGGGGGGACTAGCGGGATGACCTACAGTGAGCAGTTCTTC

clone size: NA
J gene: TRBJ1-1
V gene: TRBV6-2/TRBV6-3
D gene: NA
CDR3 protein: CASSYDVNEPWSTEAFF
CDR3 DNA: TGTGCCAGCAGTTACGATGTAAATGAGCCTTGGAGTACTGAAGCTTTCTTT

clone size: once
J gene: TRBJ2-1
V gene: TRBV20-1
D gene: NA
CDR3 protein: CSTLLSSSSNEQFF
CDR3 DNA: TGCAGTACTTTACTCTCGAGTAGCTCCAATGAGCAGTTCTTC

clone size: NA
J gene: TRBJ2-7
V gene: TRBV28
D gene: NA
CDR3 protein: CASSLGQSRDEQYF
CDR3 DNA: TGTGCCAGCAGTCTCGGTCAGAGCAGGGACGAGCAGTACTTT

clone size: NA
J gene: TRBJ2-1
V gene: TRBV6-1
D gene: NA
CDR3 protein: CASSRRTVYNEQFF
CDR3 DNA: TGCGCCAGCAGTAGACGGACAGTGTACAATGAGCAGTTCTTC

clone size: NA
J gene: TRBJ2-1
V gene: TRBV6-2/TRBV6-3
D gene: TRBD1
CDR3 protein: CAGSPRDSSCNEQFF
CDR3 DNA: TGTGCCGGCAGCCCCCGGGACAGCTCCTGCAATGAGCAGTTCTTC

clone size: NA
J gene: TRBJ2-1
V gene: TRBV5-6
D gene: NA
CDR3 protein: CASSFGMVPSNNKQFF
CDR3 DNA: TGTGCCAGCAGTTTCGGCATGGTGCCCTCCAACAATAAGCAGTTCTTC

clone size: NA
J gene: TRBJ2-7
V gene: TRBV6-5
D gene: TRBD2
CDR3 protein: CASSYPIYGLAEGGQYF
CDR3 DNA: TGTGCCAGCAGTTACCCGATATACGGACTAGCGGAAGGGGGGCAGTACTTC

clone size: NA
J gene: TRBJ2-3
V gene: TRBV11-2
D gene: NA
CDR3 protein: CASSLDRGDMEYF
CDR3 DNA: TGTGCCAGCAGCTTAGATAGGGGAGATATGGAGTATTTT

clone size: few
J gene: TRBJ1-4
V gene: TRBV7-6
D gene: NA
CDR3 protein: CASSPEVSATNEKLFF
CDR3 DNA: TGTGCCAGCAGCCCGGAGGTGTCTGCAACTAATGAAAAACTGTTTTTT

clone size: few
J gene: TRBJ2-3
V gene: TRBV10-3
D gene: TRBD2
CDR3 protein: CASAPSGRDTDTQYF
CDR3 DNA: TGTGCCTCCGCCCCTAGCGGGAGGGACACAGATACGCAGTATTTT

clone size: NA
J gene: TRBJ2-1
V gene: TRBV4-1
D gene: TRBD2
CDR3 protein: CVSREPTSGGAEQFF
CDR3 DNA: TGCGTCAGCAGGGAACCCACTAGCGGAGGGGCTGAGCAGTTCTTC

clone size: NA
J gene: TRBJ2-7
V gene: TRBV4-2
D gene: TRBD2
CDR3 protein: CTSSQEGLAGEDRCEQYF
CDR3 DNA: TGTACCAGCAGCCAAGAAGGACTGGCGGGAGAAGACCGCTGCGAGCAGTACTTC

clone size: NA
J gene: TRBJ2-7
V gene: TRBV4-2
D gene: TRBD2
CDR3 protein: CANSQEPSGSYVQYF
CDR3 DNA: TGTGCCAACAGCCAAGAGCCTAGCGGGAGCTACGTGCAGTACTTC

clone size: NA
J gene: TRBJ1-6
V gene: TRBV4-1
D gene: NA
CDR3 protein: CDSSQLSRDGGNSPLHF
CDR3 DNA: TGCGACAGCAGCCAGCTTTCCCGGGACGGGGGTAATTCACCCCTCCACTTT

clone size: NA
J gene: TRBJ2-3
V gene: TRBV6-1
D gene: TRBD1
CDR3 protein: CASSENSGTGRDTQCF
CDR3 DNA: TGTGCCAGCAGTGAAAATTCCGGGACAGGGAGGGATACGCAGTGTTTT

clone size: NA
J gene: TRBJ1-1
V gene: TRBV6-4
D gene: NA
CDR3 protein: CASSESTVNTEAFF
CDR3 DNA: TGTGCCAGCAGTGAATCAACAGTGAACACTGAAGCCTTCTTT

clone size: NA
J gene: TRBJ1-5
V gene: TRBV28
D gene: NA
CDR3 protein: CASSLPPGSNRPQHF
CDR3 DNA: TGTGCCAGCAGTTTACCTCCGGGGAGCAATCGGCCCCAGCATTTT

clone size: NA
J gene: TRBJ2-4
V gene: TRBV6-1
D gene: NA
CDR3 protein: CAAMGRGAKNIQYF
CDR3 DNA: TGTGCCGCTATGGGGAGGGGGGCCAAAAACATTCAGTACTTC

clone size: NA
J gene: TRBJ2-7
V gene: TRBV11-3
D gene: NA
CDR3 protein: CASRLDWISGFYEQYF
CDR3 DNA: TGTGCCAGCAGGTTAGATTGGATTAGCGGATTTTACGAGCAGTACTTC

clone size: NA
J gene: TRBJ2-1
V gene: TRBV29-1
D gene: TRBD2
CDR3 protein: CRVEAAGGGRNEQFF
CDR3 DNA: TGCAGGGTTGAAGCTGCGGGGGGCGGGCGCAATGAACAGTTCTTC

clone size: NA
J gene: TRBJ2-7
V gene: TRBV4-2
D gene: NA
CDR3 protein: CASGQVGGPYEQHF
CDR3 DNA: TGTGCCAGCGGCCAAGTCGGGGGGCCCTACGAGCAGCACTTC

clone size: NA
J gene: TRBJ2-1
V gene: TRBV20-1
D gene: TRBD2
CDR3 protein: CSGSSPAGGSYEQFF
CDR3 DNA: TGCAGTGGTAGCTCCCCGGCGGGAGGCTCCTACGAGCAGTTCTTC

clone size: NA
J gene: TRBJ2-7
V gene: TRBV6-5
D gene: NA
CDR3 protein: CVSSLYEPSSYEQYF
CDR3 DNA: TGTGTCAGCAGTTTGTACGAGCCCAGCTCTTACGAGCAGTACTTC

clone size: NA
J gene: TRBJ1-2
V gene: TRBV20-1
D gene: TRBD1
CDR3 protein: CSAYTGQEIYGYTF
CDR3 DNA: TGCAGTGCGTATACGGGACAGGAGATTTACGGGTACACCTTC

clone size: NA
J gene: TRBJ2-5
V gene: TRBV12-3/TRBV12-4
D gene: NA
CDR3 protein: CASSLANGTQYF
CDR3 DNA: TGTGCCAGCAGTTTAGCCAACGGGACCCAGTACTTC

clone size: NA
J gene: TRBJ2-1
V gene: TRBV6-1
D gene: TRBD1
CDR3 protein: CASILWGNGQGTRHDNELFF
CDR3 DNA: TGCGCTAGCATACTTTGGGGGAATGGACAGGGGACCCGACACGATAATGAGCTGTTCTTC

clone size: few
J gene: TRBJ2-1
V gene: TRBV4-2
D gene: NA
CDR3 protein: CASSQEGDGGPCNEHFF
CDR3 DNA: TGTGCCAGCAGCCAAGAGGGGGATGGCGGGCCCTGCAATGAGCATTTCTTC

clone size: NA
J gene: TRBJ1-1
V gene: TRBV12-3/TRBV12-4
D gene: NA
CDR3 protein: CVSSRGGSALF
CDR3 DNA: TGTGTCAGCAGTAGGGGGGGTTCAGCTCTCTTT

clone size: NA
J gene: TRBJ2-2
V gene: TRBV29-1
D gene: TRBD2
CDR3 protein: CCMMTSGREGTGELFF
CDR3 DNA: TGCTGCATGATGACTAGCGGGAGGGAAGGCACCGGGGAGCTATTTTTT

clone size: many
J gene: TRBJ2-1
V gene: TRBV24-1
D gene: NA
CDR3 protein: CATSESPGNNEQFF
CDR3 DNA: TGTGCCACCAGTGAGTCGCCAGGGAACAATGAGCAGTTCTTC

clone size: NA
J gene: TRBJ2-3
V gene: TRBV12-3/TRBV12-4
D gene: TRBD1
CDR3 protein: CASSLSLVTGGTDTQYF
CDR3 DNA: TGTGCCAGCAGTTTATCGCTCGTGACAGGGGGCACAGATACGCAGTATTTT

clone size: NA
J gene: TRBJ2-7
V gene: TRBV11-2
D gene: TRBD2
CDR3 protein: CANKRTGGRSYNEQYF
CDR3 DNA: TGTGCCAACAAGAGGACTGGCGGGAGGTCCTACAATGAGCAGTACTTC

clone size: NA
J gene: TRBJ1-1
V gene: TRBV4-2
D gene: NA
CDR3 protein: CASSQETCTETFF
CDR3 DNA: TGTGCCAGCAGTCAGGAGACCTGCACTGAAACTTTCTTT

clone size: many
J gene: TRBJ1-1
V gene: TRBV28
D gene: TRBD1
CDR3 protein: CASIRDRLGTEAFF
CDR3 DNA: TGTGCCAGCATTAGGGACAGGTTAGGCACTGAAGCTTTCTTT

clone size: NA
J gene: TRBJ2-7
V gene: TRBV5-4
D gene: NA
CDR3 protein: CAICWTALGEQYF
CDR3 DNA: TGTGCCATCTGCTGGACAGCACTTGGTGAGCAGTACTTC

clone size: NA
J gene: TRBJ2-2
V gene: TRBV11-2
D gene: NA
CDR3 protein: CASKTPRGRNGELFF
CDR3 DNA: TGTGCCAGCAAGACTCCACGGGGGCGCAACGGGGAGCTGTTTTTT

clone size: NA
J gene: TRBJ2-2
V gene: TRBV5-4
D gene: TRBD2
CDR3 protein: CTSSGNAGELFF
CDR3 DNA: TGTACTAGCAGCGGGAACGCCGGGGAGCTGTTTTTT

clone size: many
J gene: TRBJ2-3
V gene: TRBV20-1
D gene: TRBD2
CDR3 protein: CSAPLALLTDTQYF
CDR3 DNA: TGCAGTGCGCCACTAGCGTTACTCACAGATACGCAGTATTTT

clone size: many
J gene: TRBJ2-2
V gene: TRBV6-1
D gene: TRBD1
CDR3 protein: CASSEDRGSGGELFF
CDR3 DNA: TGTGCCAGCAGTGAGGACAGGGGGTCGGGCGGGGAGCTGTTTTTT

clone size: once
J gene: TRBJ2-7
V gene: TRBV6-1
D gene: NA
CDR3 protein: CAISEAYRYYEQYF
CDR3 DNA: TGTGCCATCAGTGAGGCCTACCGCTACTACGAGCAGTACTTC

clone size: NA
J gene: TRBJ2-3
V gene: TRBV29-1
D gene: NA
CDR3 protein: CSVRGGLAGSADMQYF
CDR3 DNA: TGCAGCGTCCGAGGGGGACTGGCGGGATCAGCAGATATGCAGTATTTT

clone size: NA
J gene: TRBJ2-1
V gene: TRBV28
D gene: NA
CDR3 protein: CASSFPPSSYNEQSF
CDR3 DNA: TGTGCCAGCAGTTTTCCGCCGAGTTCCTACAATGAGCAGTCCTTC

clone size: NA
J gene: TRBJ2-3
V gene: TRBV5-1
D gene: NA
CDR3 protein: CATSFRTTHTDTQYF
CDR3 DNA: TGCGCCACAAGCTTTAGGACTACCCACACAGATACGCAGTATTTT

clone size: NA
J gene: TRBJ2-3
V gene: TRBV4-1
D gene: NA
CDR3 protein: CASSQDRESGTDTQYF
CDR3 DNA: TGCGCCAGCAGCCAAGACCGGGAGTCTGGTACAGATACGCAGTATTTT